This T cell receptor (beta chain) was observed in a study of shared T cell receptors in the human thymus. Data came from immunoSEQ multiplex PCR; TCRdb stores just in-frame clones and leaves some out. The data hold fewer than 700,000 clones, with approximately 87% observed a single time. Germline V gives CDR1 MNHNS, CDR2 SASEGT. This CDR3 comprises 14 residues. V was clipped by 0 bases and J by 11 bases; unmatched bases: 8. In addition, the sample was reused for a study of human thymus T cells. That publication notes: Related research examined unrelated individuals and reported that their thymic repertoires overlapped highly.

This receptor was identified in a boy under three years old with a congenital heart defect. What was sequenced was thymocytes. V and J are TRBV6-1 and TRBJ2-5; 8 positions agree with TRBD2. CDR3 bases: TGTGCCAGCAGTGAAGCGCCGGGAGGGCGCGGTCAGTACTTC. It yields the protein CASSEAPGGRGQYF.